This TCR beta chain was sequenced in a study of immune characterization of retroperitoneal liposarcoma. Using its own MiXCR run on the PCR reads, TCRdb lists one record per CDR3 protein. The table includes 9,500 to 14,000 distinct CDR3 sequences, 50% detected once. This CDR3 is built from 14 residues. Per germline, CDR1 SGHVS and CDR2 FQNEAQ. V was cut by 0 bases and J by 3 bases, with 8 bases left in between. This clonotype was observed a few times. The sequencing sample was made of tumor tissue. The V and J genes are TRBV7-8 and TRBJ1-2, with a tentative D call TRBD1 (6 bases). This TCR was recovered from a female donor with retroperitoneal liposarcoma. CDR3 coding DNA: TGTGCCAGCAGCTTAGCGAAGGGGGACTATGGCTACACCTTC. Translating it yields CASSLAKGDYGYTF.